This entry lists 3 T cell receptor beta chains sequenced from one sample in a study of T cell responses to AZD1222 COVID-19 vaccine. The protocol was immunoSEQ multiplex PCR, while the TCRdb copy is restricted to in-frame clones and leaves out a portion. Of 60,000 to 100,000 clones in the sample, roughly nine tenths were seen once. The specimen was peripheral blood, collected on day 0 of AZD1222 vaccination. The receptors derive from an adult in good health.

Here the CDR3 reads CASSGTRGAYEQYF. The DNA of the CDR3 is TGTGCCAGCAGCGGCACTAGAGGGGCCTACGAGCAGTACTTC. The chain couples TRBV27 to TRBJ2-7; TRBD1 or TRBD2 may be the D gene (5 bases each). V lost 6 bases, J lost 2 bases, and 14 bases lay in between. The CDR3 sequence is 14 residues long. Looked up from germline, CDR1 is MNHEY and CDR2 is SMNVEV (reference sequence).

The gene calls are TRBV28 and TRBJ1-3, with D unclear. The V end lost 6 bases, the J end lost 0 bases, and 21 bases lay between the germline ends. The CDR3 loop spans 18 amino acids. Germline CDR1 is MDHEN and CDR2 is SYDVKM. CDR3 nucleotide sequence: TGTGCCAGCAGACCCTCCGGGAGCCCCATAAACTCTGGAAACACCATATATTTT. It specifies CASRPSGSPINSGNTIYF. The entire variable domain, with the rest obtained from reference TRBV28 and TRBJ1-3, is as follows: DVKVTQSSRYLVKRTGEKVFLECVQDMDHENMFWYRQDPGLGLRLIYFSYDVKMKEKGDIPEGYSVSREKKERFSLILESASTNQTSMYLCASRPSGSPINSGNTIYFGEGSWLTVV.

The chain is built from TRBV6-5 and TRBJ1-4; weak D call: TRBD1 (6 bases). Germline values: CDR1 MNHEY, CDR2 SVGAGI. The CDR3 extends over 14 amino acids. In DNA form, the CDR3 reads TGTGCTTTCGAGGAGGACAGACGTAATGAAAAACTGTTTTTT. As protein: CAFEEDRRNEKLFF.